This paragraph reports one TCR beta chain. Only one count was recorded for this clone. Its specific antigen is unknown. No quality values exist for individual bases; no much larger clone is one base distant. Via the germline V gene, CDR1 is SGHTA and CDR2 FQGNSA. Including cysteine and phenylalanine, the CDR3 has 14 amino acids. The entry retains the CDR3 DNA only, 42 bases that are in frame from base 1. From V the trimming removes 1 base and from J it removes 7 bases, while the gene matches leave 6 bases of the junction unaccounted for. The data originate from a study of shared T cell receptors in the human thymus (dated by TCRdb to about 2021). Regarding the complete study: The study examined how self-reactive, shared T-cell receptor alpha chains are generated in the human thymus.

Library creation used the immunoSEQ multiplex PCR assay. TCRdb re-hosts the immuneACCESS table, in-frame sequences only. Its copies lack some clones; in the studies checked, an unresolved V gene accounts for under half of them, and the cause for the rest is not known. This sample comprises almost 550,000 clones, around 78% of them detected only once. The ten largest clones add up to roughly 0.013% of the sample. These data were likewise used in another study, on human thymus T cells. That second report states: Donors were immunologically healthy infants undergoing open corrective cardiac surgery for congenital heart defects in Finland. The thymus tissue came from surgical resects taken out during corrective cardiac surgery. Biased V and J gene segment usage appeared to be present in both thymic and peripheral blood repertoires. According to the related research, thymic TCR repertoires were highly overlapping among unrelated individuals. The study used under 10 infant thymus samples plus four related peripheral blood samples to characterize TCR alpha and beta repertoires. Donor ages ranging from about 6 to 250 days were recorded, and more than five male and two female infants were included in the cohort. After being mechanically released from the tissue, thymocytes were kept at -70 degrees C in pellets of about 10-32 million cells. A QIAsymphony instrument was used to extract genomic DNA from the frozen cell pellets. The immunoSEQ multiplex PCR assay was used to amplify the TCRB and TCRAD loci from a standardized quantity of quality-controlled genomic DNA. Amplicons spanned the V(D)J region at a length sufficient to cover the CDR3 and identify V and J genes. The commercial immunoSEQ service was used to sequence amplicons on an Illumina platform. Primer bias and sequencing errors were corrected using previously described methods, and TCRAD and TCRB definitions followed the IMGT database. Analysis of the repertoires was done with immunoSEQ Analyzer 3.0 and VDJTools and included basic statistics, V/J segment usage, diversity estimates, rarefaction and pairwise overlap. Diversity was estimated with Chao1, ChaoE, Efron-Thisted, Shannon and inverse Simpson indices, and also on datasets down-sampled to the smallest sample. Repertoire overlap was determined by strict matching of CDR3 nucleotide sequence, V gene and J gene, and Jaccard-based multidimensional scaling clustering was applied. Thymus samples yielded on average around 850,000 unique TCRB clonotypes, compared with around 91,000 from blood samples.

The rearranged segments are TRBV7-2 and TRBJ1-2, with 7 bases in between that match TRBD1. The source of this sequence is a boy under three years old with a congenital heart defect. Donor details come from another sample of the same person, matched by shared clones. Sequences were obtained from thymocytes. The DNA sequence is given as TGTGCCAGCAGCTTAGACGGACAGGCGAGTGGCTACACCTTC. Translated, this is CASSLDGQASGYTF.